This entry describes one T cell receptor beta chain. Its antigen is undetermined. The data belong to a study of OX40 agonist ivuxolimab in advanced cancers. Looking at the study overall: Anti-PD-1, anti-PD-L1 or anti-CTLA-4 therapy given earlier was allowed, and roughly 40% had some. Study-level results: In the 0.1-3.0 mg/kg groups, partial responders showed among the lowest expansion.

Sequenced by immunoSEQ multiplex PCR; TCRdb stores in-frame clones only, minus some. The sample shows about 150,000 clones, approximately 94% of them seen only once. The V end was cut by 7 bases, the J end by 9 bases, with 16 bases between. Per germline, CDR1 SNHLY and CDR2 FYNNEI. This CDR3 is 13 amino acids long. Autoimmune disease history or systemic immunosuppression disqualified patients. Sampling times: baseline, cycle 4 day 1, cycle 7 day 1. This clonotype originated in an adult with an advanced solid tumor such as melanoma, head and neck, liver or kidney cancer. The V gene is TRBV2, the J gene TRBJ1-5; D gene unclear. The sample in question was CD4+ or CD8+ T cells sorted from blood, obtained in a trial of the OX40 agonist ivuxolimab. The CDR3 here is CASTISGNGPQHF. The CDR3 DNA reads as TGTGCCAGCACCATCTCGGGGAACGGGCCCCAGCATTTT.